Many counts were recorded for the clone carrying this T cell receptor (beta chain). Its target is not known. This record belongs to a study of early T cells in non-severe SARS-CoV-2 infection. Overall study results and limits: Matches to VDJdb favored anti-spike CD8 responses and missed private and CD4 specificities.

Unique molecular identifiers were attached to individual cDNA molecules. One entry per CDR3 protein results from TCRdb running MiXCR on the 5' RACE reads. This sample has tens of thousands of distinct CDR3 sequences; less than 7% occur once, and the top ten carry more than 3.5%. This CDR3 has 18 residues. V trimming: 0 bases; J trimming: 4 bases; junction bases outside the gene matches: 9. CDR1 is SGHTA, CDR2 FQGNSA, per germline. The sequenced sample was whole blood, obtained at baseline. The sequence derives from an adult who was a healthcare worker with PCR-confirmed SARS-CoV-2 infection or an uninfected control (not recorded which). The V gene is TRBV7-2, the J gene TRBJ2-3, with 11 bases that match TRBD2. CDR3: CASSLARLAGGGADTQYF. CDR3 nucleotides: TGTGCCAGCAGCTTAGCGAGGCTAGCGGGGGGAGGGGCAGATACGCAGTATTTT.